The TCR beta chain described here comes from a study of control samples from healthy donors and cancer patients. Trimming cost V 4 bases and J 3 bases, with 25 bases left between them. There are 17 residues in the CDR3. Germline CDR1 SQVTM, CDR2 ANQGSEA. The data were produced by immunoSEQ multiplex PCR, yet TCRdb's version contains in-frame clones alone and is incomplete. There are about 160,000 clones in the sample; about 94% occur only once, and around 15% lies in the top ten. The chain joins TRBV29-1 to TRBJ2-7, with D possibly TRBD1 on 6 matching bases. This TCR was recovered from a man aged 55 to 69 with colorectal cancer. The sequencing input was PBMCs. CDR3 sequence: CSVALGGAGRSGYEQYF. In DNA form, the CDR3 reads TGCAGCGTTGCACTAGGGGGTGCAGGGCGAAGTGGCTACGAGCAGTACTTC.